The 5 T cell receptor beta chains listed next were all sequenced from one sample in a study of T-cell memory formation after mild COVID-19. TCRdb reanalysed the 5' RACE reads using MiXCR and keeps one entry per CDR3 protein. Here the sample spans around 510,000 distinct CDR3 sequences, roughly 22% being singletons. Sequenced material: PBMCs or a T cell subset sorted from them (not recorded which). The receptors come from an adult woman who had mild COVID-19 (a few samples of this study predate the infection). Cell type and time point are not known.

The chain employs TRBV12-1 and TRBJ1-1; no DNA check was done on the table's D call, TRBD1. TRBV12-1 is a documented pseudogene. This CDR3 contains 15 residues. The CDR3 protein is CASSLPGQGSTEAFF. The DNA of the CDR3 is TGTGCCAGCAGCTTACCGGGACAGGGGTCTACTGAAGCTTTCTTT.

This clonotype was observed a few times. CDR3 in DNA: TGTGCCAGCAGTTACTGGTTAGCGGGGGCCCACAATGAGCAGTTCTTC. This sequence encodes CASSYWLAGAHNEQFF. V usage is TRBV6-5 and J usage is TRBJ2-1; 9 bases map to TRBD2. V lost 1 base and J lost 5; bases outside the gene matches: 6. CDR3 length: 16 residues. CDR1 and CDR2 (germline): MNHEY, SVGAGI.

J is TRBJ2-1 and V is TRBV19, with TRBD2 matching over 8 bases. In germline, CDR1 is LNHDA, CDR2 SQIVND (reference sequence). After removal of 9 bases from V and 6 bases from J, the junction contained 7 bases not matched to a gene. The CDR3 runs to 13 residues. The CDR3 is CARQGLVANEQFF. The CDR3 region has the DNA TGTGCCAGACAGGGACTAGTGGCCAATGAGCAGTTCTTC. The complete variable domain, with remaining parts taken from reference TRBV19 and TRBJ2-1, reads DGGITQSPKYLFRKEGQNVTLSCEQNLNHDAMYWYRQDPGQGLRLIYYSQIVNDFQKGDIAEGYSVSREKKESFPLTVTSAQKNPTAFYLCARQGLVANEQFFGPGTRLTVL.

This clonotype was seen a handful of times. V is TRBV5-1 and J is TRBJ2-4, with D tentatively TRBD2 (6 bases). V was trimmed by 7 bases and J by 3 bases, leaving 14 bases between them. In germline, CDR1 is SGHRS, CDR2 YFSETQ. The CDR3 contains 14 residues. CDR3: CASSRPGDKNIQYF. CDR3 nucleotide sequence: TGCGCCAGCTCCAGGCCGGGGGACAAAAACATTCAGTACTTC.

CDR3 protein: CASSQETGTNQPQHF. DNA for the CDR3: TGTGCCAGCAGCCAAGAAACAGGTACCAATCAGCCCCAGCATTTT. J is TRBJ1-5 and V is TRBV3-1; D possibly corresponds to TRBD1 (5 bases). Trimming took off 0 bases at V and 3 bases at J, with 9 bases between the two ends. The germline V gene has CDR1 LGHDT and CDR2 YNNKEL (reference sequence). There are 15 residues in the CDR3.